Here is one T cell receptor (beta chain) with its context. The data were taken from a study of CDR3 diversity in severe acne. Germline V lookup: CDR1 MGHDK, CDR2 SYGVNS. The CDR3 loop spans 14 amino acids. Trimming took off 8 bases at V and 3 bases at J, with 17 bases between the two ends. TCRdb reprocessed the PCR reads with MiXCR, giving one entry per CDR3 protein. The sample comprises around 100,000 distinct CDR3 sequences, roughly 51% of which are singletons, and around 11% rests with the top ten. The specimen sequenced was blood. This rearrangement joins TRBV25-1 to TRBJ2-7, with D maybe TRBD1 (5 bases). This clonotype was obtained from a male donor with acne. CDR3 nucleotides: TGTGCCAGCGAGAGGCCAGGGAAAAACTACGAGCAGTACTTC. This codes for CASERPGKNYEQYF.